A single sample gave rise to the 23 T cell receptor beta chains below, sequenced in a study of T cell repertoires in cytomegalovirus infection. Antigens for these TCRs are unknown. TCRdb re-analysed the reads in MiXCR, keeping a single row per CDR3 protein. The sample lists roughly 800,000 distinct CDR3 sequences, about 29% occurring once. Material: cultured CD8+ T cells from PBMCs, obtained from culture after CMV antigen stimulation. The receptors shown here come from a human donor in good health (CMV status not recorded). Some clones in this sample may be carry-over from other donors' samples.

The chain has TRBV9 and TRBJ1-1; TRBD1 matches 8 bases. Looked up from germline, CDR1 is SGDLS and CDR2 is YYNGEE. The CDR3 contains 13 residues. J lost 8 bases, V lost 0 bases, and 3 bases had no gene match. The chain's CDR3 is CASSVARTGEAFF. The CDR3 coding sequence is TGTGCCAGCAGCGTAGCTAGGACAGGGGAAGCTTTCTTT. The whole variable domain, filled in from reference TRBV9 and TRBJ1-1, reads DSGVTQTPKHLITATGQRVTLRCSPRSGDLSVYWYQQSLDQGLQFLIQYYNGEERAKGNILERFSAQQFPDLHSELNLSSLELGDSALYFCASSVARTGEAFFGQGTRLTVV.

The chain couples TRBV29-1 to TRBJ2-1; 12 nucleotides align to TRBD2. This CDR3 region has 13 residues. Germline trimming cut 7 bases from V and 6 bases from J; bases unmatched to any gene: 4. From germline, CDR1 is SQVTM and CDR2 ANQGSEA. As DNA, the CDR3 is TGCAGCGGCCGACTAGCGGGGGCCAATGAGCAGTTCTTC. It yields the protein CSGRLAGANEQFF.

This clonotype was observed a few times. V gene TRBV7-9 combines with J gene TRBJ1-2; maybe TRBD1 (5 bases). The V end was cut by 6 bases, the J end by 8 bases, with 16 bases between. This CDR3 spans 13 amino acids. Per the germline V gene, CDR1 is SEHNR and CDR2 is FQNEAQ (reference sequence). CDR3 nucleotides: TGTGCCAGCAGTCCCGGCGGGGGTACGGGCTACACCTTC. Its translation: CASSPGGGTGYTF.

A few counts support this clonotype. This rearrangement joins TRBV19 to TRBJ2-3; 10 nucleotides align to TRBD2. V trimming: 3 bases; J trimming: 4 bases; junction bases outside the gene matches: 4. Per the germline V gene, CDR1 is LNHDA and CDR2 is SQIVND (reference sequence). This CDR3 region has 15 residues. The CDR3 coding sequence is TGTGCCAGTAGTATCACTAGCGGGGTTGCAGATACGCAGTATTTT. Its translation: CASSITSGVADTQYF.

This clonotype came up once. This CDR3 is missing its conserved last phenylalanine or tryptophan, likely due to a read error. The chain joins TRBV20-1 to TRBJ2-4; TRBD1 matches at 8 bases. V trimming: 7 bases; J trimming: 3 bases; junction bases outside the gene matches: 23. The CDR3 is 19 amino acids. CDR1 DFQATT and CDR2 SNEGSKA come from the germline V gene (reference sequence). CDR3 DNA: TGCAGTGTAAAGACAGGGGAATGGGTTATGGGTGGAGGCAAAAACATTCAGTACATC. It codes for CSVKTGEWVMGGGKNIQYI.

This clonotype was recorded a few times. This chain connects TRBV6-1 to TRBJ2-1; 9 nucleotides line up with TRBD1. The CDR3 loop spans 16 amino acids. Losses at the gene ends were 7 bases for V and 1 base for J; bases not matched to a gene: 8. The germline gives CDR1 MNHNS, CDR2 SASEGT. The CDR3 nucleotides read TGTGCCAGCAAACTTCCGGGACAGGGATCCTACAATGAGCAGTTCTTC. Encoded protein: CASKLPGQGSYNEQFF.

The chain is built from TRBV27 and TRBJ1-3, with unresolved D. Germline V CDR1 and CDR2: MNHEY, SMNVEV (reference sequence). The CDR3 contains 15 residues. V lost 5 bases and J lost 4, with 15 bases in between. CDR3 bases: TGTGCCAGCAGTCCCAATCCCTATCCCGGAAACACCATATATTTT. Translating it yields CASSPNPYPGNTIYF.

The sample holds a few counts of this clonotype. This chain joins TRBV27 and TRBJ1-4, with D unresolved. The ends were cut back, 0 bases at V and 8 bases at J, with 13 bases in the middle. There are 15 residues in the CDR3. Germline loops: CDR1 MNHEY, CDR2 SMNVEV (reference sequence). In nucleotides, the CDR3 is TGTGCCAGCAGTTTATCTCCCGGCGGCAGGGAAAAACTGTTTTTT. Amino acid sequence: CASSLSPGGREKLFF.

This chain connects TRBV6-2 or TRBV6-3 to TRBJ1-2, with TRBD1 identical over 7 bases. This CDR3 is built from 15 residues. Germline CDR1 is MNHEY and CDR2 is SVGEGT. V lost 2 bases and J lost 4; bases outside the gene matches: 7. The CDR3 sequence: CASSYGTGVTYGYTF. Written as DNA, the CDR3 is TGTGCCAGCAGTTACGGTACAGGGGTGACCTATGGCTACACCTTC.

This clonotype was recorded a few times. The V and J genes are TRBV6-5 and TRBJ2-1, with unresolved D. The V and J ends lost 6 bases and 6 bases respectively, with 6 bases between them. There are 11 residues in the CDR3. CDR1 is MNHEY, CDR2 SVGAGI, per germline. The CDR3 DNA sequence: TGTGCCAGCAGGTGGGCCAATGAGCAGTTCTTC. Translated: CASRWANEQFF.

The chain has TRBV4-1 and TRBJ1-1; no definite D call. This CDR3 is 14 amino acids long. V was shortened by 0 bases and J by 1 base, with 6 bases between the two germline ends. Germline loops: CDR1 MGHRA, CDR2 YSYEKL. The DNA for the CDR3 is TGCGCCAGCAGCCAAGAAACGGGGAACACTGAAGCTTTCTTT. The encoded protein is CASSQETGNTEAFF.

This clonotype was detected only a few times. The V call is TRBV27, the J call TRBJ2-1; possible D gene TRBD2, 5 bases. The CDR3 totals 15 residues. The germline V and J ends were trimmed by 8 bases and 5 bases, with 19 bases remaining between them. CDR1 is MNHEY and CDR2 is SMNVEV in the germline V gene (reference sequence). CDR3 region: CASSQRHSADNEQFF. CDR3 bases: TGTGCCAGCTCCCAGCGGCATTCTGCCGACAATGAGCAGTTCTTC.

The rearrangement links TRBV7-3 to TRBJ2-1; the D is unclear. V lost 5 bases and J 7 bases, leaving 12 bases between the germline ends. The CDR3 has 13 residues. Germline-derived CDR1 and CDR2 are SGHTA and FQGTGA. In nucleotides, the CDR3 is TGTGCCAGCAGCCCCGCCGCGCGGAATGAGCAGTTCTTC. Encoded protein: CASSPAARNEQFF. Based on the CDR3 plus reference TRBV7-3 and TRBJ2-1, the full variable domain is GAGVSQTPSNKVTEKGKYVELRCDPISGHTALYWYRQSLGQGPEFLIYFQGTGAADDSGLPNDRFFAVRPEGSVSTLKIQRTERGDSAVYLCASSPAARNEQFFGPGTRLTVL.

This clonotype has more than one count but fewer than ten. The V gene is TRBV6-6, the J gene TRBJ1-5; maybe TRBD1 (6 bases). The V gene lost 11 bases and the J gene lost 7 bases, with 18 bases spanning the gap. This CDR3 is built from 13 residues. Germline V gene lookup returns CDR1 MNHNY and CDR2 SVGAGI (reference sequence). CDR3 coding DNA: TGTGCCGGCCACAGGGCGCCTAACCAGCCCCAGCATTTT. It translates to CAGHRAPNQPQHF.

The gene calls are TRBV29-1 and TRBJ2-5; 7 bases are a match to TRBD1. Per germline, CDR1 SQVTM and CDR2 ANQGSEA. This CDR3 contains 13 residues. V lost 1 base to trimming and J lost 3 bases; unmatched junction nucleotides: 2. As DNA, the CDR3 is TGCAGCGTTGAAGGGGGACAGAAAGAGACCCAGTACTTC. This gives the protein CSVEGGQKETQYF.

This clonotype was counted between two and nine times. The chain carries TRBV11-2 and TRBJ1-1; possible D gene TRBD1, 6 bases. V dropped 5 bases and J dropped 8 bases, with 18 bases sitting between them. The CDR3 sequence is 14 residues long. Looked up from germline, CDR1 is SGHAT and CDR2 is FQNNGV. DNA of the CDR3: TGTGCCAGCAGCCCCTCCGGGGGGGCAGCCGAAGCTTTCTTT. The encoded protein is CASSPSGGAAEAFF.

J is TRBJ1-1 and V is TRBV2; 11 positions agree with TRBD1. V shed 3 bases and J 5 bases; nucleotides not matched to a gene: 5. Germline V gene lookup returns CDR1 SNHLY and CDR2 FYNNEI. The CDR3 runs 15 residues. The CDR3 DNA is TGTGCCAGCAGTGACCTGGACAGGGGGCGGACTGAAGCTTTCTTT. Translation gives CASSDLDRGRTEAFF.

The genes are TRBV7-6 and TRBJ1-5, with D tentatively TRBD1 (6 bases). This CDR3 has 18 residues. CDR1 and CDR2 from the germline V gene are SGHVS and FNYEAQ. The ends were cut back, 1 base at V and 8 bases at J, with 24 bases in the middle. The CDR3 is CASSLGGVGQGIREPQHF. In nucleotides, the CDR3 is TGTGCCAGCAGCTTAGGAGGCGTTGGGCAGGGGATAAGGGAGCCCCAGCATTTT.

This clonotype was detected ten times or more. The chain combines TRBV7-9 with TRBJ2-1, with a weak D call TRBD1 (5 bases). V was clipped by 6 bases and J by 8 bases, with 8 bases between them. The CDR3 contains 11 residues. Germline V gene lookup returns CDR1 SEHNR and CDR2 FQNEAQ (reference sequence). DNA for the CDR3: TGTGCCAGCAGGACAGCCGATGAGCAGTTCTTC. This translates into CASRTADEQFF. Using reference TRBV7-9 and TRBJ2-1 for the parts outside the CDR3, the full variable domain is DTGVSQNPRHKITKRGQNVTFRCDPISEHNRLYWYRQTLGQGPEFLTYFQNEAQLEKSRLLSDRFSAERPKGSFSTLEIQRTEQGDSAMYLCASRTADEQFFGPGTRLTVL.

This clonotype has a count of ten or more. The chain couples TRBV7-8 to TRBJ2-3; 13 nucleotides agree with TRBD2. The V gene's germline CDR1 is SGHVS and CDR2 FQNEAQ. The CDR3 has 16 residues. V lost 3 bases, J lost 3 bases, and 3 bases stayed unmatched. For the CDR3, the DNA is TGTGCCAGCAGCTTCGGACTAGCGGGGGAAACAGATACGCAGTATTTT. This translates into CASSFGLAGETDTQYF.

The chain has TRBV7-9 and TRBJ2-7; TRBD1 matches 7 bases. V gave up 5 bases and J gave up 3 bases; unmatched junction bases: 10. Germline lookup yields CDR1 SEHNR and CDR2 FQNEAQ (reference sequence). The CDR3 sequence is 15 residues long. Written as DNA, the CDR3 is TGTGCCAGCAGCACCGTGACAGGGTCCGACTACGAGCAGTACTTC. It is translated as CASSTVTGSDYEQYF. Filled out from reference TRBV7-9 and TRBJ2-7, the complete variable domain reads DTGVSQNPRHKITKRGQNVTFRCDPISEHNRLYWYRQTLGQGPEFLTYFQNEAQLEKSRLLSDRFSAERPKGSFSTLEIQRTEQGDSAMYLCASSTVTGSDYEQYFGPGTRLTVT.

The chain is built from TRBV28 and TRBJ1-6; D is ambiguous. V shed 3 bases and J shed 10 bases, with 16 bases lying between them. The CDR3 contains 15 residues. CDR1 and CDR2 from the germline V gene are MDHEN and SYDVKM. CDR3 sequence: CASSLLVVPDSPLHF. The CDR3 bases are TGTGCCAGCAGTTTGTTAGTGGTCCCTGACTCACCCCTCCACTTT. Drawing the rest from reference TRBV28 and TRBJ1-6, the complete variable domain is DVKVTQSSRYLVKRTGEKVFLECVQDMDHENMFWYRQDPGLGLRLIYFSYDVKMKEKGDIPEGYSVSREKKERFSLILESASTNQTSMYLCASSLLVVPDSPLHFGNGTRLTVT.

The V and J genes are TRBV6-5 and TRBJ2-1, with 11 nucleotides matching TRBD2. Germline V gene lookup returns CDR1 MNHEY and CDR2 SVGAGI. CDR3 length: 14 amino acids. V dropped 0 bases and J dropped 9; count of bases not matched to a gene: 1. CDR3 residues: CASSYSLAGAEQFF. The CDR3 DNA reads TGTGCCAGCAGTTACTCACTAGCGGGGGCTGAGCAGTTCTTC.